This is a list of T cell receptor beta chains from one sample in a study of graft-versus-host responses after intestinal transplantation. These receptors' targets are unknown. The table came from immunoSEQ multiplex PCR; TCRdb's copy has only in-frame clones and leaves some out. Here the sample spans roughly 51,000 clones, roughly 90% being singletons. The sample consisted of unstimulated CD4+ T cells sorted from spleen or lymph node cells, taken before transplant. These receptors were collected from a human donor who was the organ donor for an intestinal transplant. Both conserved end residues are part of each CDR3. The D gene is left open where the match is weak. The size field is filled for only some rows; it gives once, few, many or a size class.

j_gene | abundance | d_gene | v_gene | CDR3nt | CDR3aa
TRBJ2-7 | . | TRBD1 | TRBV27 | TGTGCCAGCAGTTCCCCGACAGGGGTACCCTACGAGCAGTACTTC | CASSSPTGVPYEQYF
TRBJ1-3 | . | . | TRBV15 | TGTGCCACCAGCAGAGAAGTGCGCTCTGGAAACACCATATATTTT | CATSREVRSGNTIYF
TRBJ2-1 | . | . | TRBV6-5 | TGTGCCAGCAGCAACATAATGGATGAGCAGTTCTTC | CASSNIMDEQFF
TRBJ1-1 | . | . | TRBV5-1 | TGCGCCAGCAGTGGTCCCAGGGTGACTGAAGCTTTCTTT | CASSGPRVTEAFF
TRBJ2-5 | once | . | TRBV1 | TGCACCAGCAGGGTCAGCGGGAGGGCCCCAGAGACCCAGTACTTC | CTSRVSGRAPETQYF
TRBJ2-7 | . | TRBD1 | TRBV28 | TGTGCCAGCAGTCTTACTGGTGCTACAGGGGACCACGAGCAGTACTTC | CASSLTGATGDHEQYF
TRBJ1-1 | . | TRBD1 | TRBV9 | TGTGCCAGCAGCGTTGGGACAGCGAAGAACACTGAAGCTTTCTTT | CASSVGTAKNTEAFF
TRBJ1-1 | . | . | TRBV21-1 | TGTGCCAGCAGCAAATATCTGAGGCATTACATGAACACTGAAGCTTTCTTT | CASSKYLRHYMNTEAFF
TRBJ2-1 | . | TRBD2 | TRBV30 | TGTGCCTGGAGTGTCACTAGCGGGATCAACAATGAGCAGTTCTTC | CAWSVTSGINNEQFF
TRBJ2-2 | few | TRBD2 | TRBV5-4 | TGTGCCAGCAGCTTAGCTAGCGGGAGAGTCGCCGGGGAGCTGTTTTTT | CASSLASGRVAGELFF
TRBJ2-1 | . | TRBD1 | TRBV14 | TGTGCCAGCAGCCAAGGACAGGGGGAAGGGGAGCGGGCTATAGCCCAGAGCTCCTACAATGAGCAGTTCTTC | CASSQGQGEGERAIAQSSYNEQFF
TRBJ1-3 | . | . | TRBV7-6 | TGTGCCAGCAGCTTAGATAGGACAGCCTCTGGAAACACCATATATTTT | CASSLDRTASGNTIYF
TRBJ1-5 | . | TRBD1 | TRBV19 | TGTGCCAGTAGGACCACAGGGGGGACTCAGCCCCAGCATTTT | CASRTTGGTQPQHF
TRBJ2-1 | . | TRBD2 | TRBV18 | TGTGCCAGCGCTGGACTAGCGGGAGGCGGCTCCTACAATGAGCAGTTCTTC | CASAGLAGGGSYNEQFF
TRBJ1-4 | . | . | TRBV5-1 | TGCGCCAGCAGCGAGGGATGGGCGGGTAATGAAAAACTGTTTTTT | CASSEGWAGNEKLFF
TRBJ2-3 | few | . | TRBV30 | TGTGCCTGGGGTACCGGGACAAAAAGCACAGATACGCAGTATTTT | CAWGTGTKSTDTQYF
TRBJ1-2 | . | . | TRBV5-5 | TGTGCCAGCAGCTTGGAAATCCGGCTCAGGGGCTACACCTTC | CASSLEIRLRGYTF
TRBJ2-2 | . | TRBD2 | TRBV5-1 | TGCGCCAGCAGCTTGGTACCTAGCGGTCTATCCGGGGAGCTGTTTTTT | CASSLVPSGLSGELFF
TRBJ2-5 | once | . | TRBV28 | TGTGCCAGCAGGTCCTCGGAAGGTACGGGGGAGACCCAGTACTTC | CASRSSEGTGETQYF
TRBJ2-3 | . | TRBD2 | TRBV14 | TGTGCCAGCAGCCAAGACCCCAGAGCGGGGGGCACAGATACGCAGTATTTT | CASSQDPRAGGTDTQYF
TRBJ1-2 | . | . | TRBV2 | TGTGCCAGCAGGGTGACAGAAACGAACTATGGCTACACCTTC | CASRVTETNYGYTF
TRBJ1-5 | . | . | TRBV7-2 | TGTGCCAGCAGCGCGGAATCAGCCGGCAATCAGCCCCAGCATTTT | CASSAESAGNQPQHF
TRBJ2-1 | once | . | TRBV27 | TGTGCCAGCAGTCCCAATTACGAGGGTTACAATGAGCAGTTCTTC | CASSPNYEGYNEQFF
TRBJ1-1 | . | . | TRBV6-1 | TGTGCCAGCAGTGGGGGAGCAGCTTTCTTT | CASSGGAAFF
TRBJ2-1 | . | . | TRBV15 | TGTGCCACCAGCGCTCACCGACTAGACCTCAACAATGAGCAGTTCTTC | CATSAHRLDLNNEQFF
TRBJ1-1 | . | . | TRBV29-1 | TGCAGCGTTGACGGGGAGAACACTGAAGCTTTCTTT | CSVDGENTEAFF
TRBJ2-2 | . | TRBD2 | TRBV15 | TGTGCCACCAGCAGAGATACCCCCCTAGCGGGGGCCACCGGGGAGCTGTTTTTT | CATSRDTPLAGATGELFF
TRBJ2-7 | . | TRBD1 | TRBV6-5 | TGTGCCAGCAGTTACTCGACAGGGTTTAAGTACGAGCAGTACTTC | CASSYSTGFKYEQYF
TRBJ2-1 | . | . | TRBV7-2 | TGTGCCAGCAGCTTAGGAACAGCCTACAATGAGCAGTTCTTC | CASSLGTAYNEQFF
TRBJ2-7 | . | . | TRBV2 | TGTGCCAGCAGTGTAGGACAACCCTACGAGCAGTACTTC | CASSVGQPYEQYF
TRBJ2-7 | . | TRBD1 | TRBV5-1 | TGCGCCAGCAGCCGCGGACAGGGGCCATTTCCCTACGAGCAGTACTTC | CASSRGQGPFPYEQYF
TRBJ2-6 | . | . | TRBV6-4 | TGTGCCAGCAGTGAGGGGCCTGGGGCCAACGTCCTGACTTTC | CASSEGPGANVLTF
TRBJ2-1 | once | . | TRBV21-1 | TGTGCCAGCAGCAAAGGCCGCGGTCGCAATGAGCAGTTCTTC | CASSKGRGRNEQFF
TRBJ1-2 | . | TRBD1 | TRBV28 | TGTGCCAGCAGTTCAGGGGGCGGAGGTGGCTACACCTTC | CASSSGGGGGYTF
TRBJ2-2 | . | . | TRBV5-1 | TGCGCCAGCAGCTTGCCAGCGCCCACCGGGGAGCTGTTTTTT | CASSLPAPTGELFF
TRBJ2-7 | . | . | TRBV5-6 | TGTGCCAGCAGTCGAGTTGACAGCTACGAGCAGTACTTC | CASSRVDSYEQYF
TRBJ1-1 | once | . | TRBV21-1 | TGTGCCAGCAGCAAAGTAGGGGCGTACAGGTTGAACACTGAAGCTTTCTTT | CASSKVGAYRLNTEAFF
TRBJ1-3 | . | . | TRBV6-1 | TGTGCCAGCAGTTCGGGTACCGGAAACACCATATATTTT | CASSSGTGNTIYF
TRBJ2-7 | . | TRBD1 | TRBV19 | TGTGCCAGTAGTTTGCGGACAGGAGTTCCCTACGAGCAGTACTTC | CASSLRTGVPYEQYF
TRBJ2-3 | . | . | TRBV19 | TGTGCCAGTAGTAGAAGTGGCGGGACGGGCACAGATACGCAGTATTTT | CASSRSGGTGTDTQYF
TRBJ2-1 | . | . | TRBV6-1 | TGTGCCAGCAGTGAAGCAGGTGTCCGTTCGTCATGGGACACACACTACAATGAGCAGTTCTTC | CASSEAGVRSSWDTHYNEQFF
TRBJ2-3 | . | . | TRBV2 | TGTGCCAGCACCGAGCGGATCACAGATACGCAGTATTTT | CASTERITDTQYF
TRBJ2-7 | . | TRBD2 | TRBV29-1 | TGCAGCGCCACGGGAGGCTACGAGCAGTACTTC | CSATGGYEQYF
TRBJ2-6 | . | . | TRBV9 | TGTGCCAGCAGCCGCCCTCGGGATGGTAGGCCTGGGGCCAACGTCCTGACTTTC | CASSRPRDGRPGANVLTF
TRBJ2-7 | . | . | TRBV5-5 | TGTGCCAGCAGCTTGGGCGACAGCTCCTACGAGCAGTACTTC | CASSLGDSSYEQYF
TRBJ1-1 | . | . | TRBV9 | TGTGCCAGCAGCCCCCGGACAGCTAACACTGAAGCTTTCTTT | CASSPRTANTEAFF
TRBJ2-1 | . | . | TRBV13 | TGTGCCAGCAGCCCAACAGGAGACAAATACAATGAGCAGTTCTTC | CASSPTGDKYNEQFF
TRBJ1-4 | . | TRBD1 | TRBV9 | TGTGCCAGCAGCCTAATGAATGGGGACAGGGAAAAACTGTTTTTT | CASSLMNGDREKLFF
TRBJ2-7 | . | TRBD2 | TRBV27 | TGTGCCAACCGGGGGGGTATCAACGAGCAGTACTTC | CANRGGINEQYF
TRBJ2-6 | once | . | TRBV5-4 | TGTGCCAGCGTGGAGGGTGTCCCCCCGGGAGGGGCCAACGTCCTGACTTTC | CASVEGVPPGGANVLTF
TRBJ1-1 | . | TRBD1 | TRBV6-4 | TGTGCCAGCAGTAGGGACAGGGCCGCTGAAGCTTTCTTT | CASSRDRAAEAFF
TRBJ2-3 | . | TRBD2 | TRBV28 | TGTGCCAGCAGCGGGAGGGTCACAGATACGCAGTATTTT | CASSGRVTDTQYF
TRBJ2-1 | . | TRBD2 | TRBV28 | TGTGCCAGCAGACTAGCGGGGCTTGGGGGGAATGAGCAGTTCTTC | CASRLAGLGGNEQFF
TRBJ1-4 | . | TRBD1 | TRBV7-9 | TGTGCCAGCAGCTTAGTAGGACAGGGGGTTGCTAATGAAAAACTGTTTTTT | CASSLVGQGVANEKLFF
TRBJ2-5 | . | . | TRBV27 | TGTGCCAGCAGTTTCCCTCTAGCGAGACAAGAGACCCAGTACTTC | CASSFPLARQETQYF